This record concerns one T cell receptor (beta chain) sequence. Per the original data handling: The assay estimated nucleated cells by amplifying reference gene primers. Method: immunoSEQ multiplex PCR; TCRdb's copy keeps in-frame clones and lacks some. V, J and clone size are taken as reported in that table, and D and trimming were inferred from the DNA itself. This table has 150,000 or so clones, about 87% appearing once. The sample belongs to a study of blood T cell repertoires in COVID-19. CDR3 length: 14 amino acids. Per the germline V gene, CDR1 is MNHEY and CDR2 is SMNVEV (reference sequence). V lost 3 bases and J 4 bases, leaving 10 bases between the germline ends.

What was sequenced was peripheral blood. This clonotype was sampled from a man aged 80 or over with acute or convalescent COVID-19. The V and J genes are TRBV27 and TRBJ2-1; a weak D match, TRBD1 (5 bases). This CDR3 reads CASSLGRAYNEQFF. The CDR3 DNA is TGTGCCAGCAGTTTGGGCAGGGCTTACAATGAGCAGTTCTTC.